These 2 T cell receptor beta chains were sequenced from one sample in a study of radiotherapy plus CTLA-4 blockade in lung cancer. Clones were sequenced by immunoSEQ multiplex PCR, and TCRdb holds only the in-frame ones, with some missing. The sample includes 78,000 or so clones, around 90% of them seen just once. This material consisted of peripheral blood, taken from a patient treated with radiotherapy plus ipilimumab. Receptors were obtained from a human donor with non-small cell lung cancer who had stable disease on radiotherapy plus ipilimumab.

This chain joins TRBV5-6 and TRBJ2-2; D gene ambiguous. Looked up from germline, CDR1 is SGHDT and CDR2 is YYEEEE. There are 14 residues in the CDR3. V was trimmed by 2 bases and J by 7 bases, leaving 12 bases between them. The CDR3: CASSFRSARGELFF. In DNA, the CDR3 is TGTGCCAGCAGCTTCAGGTCGGCGCGCGGGGAGCTGTTTTTT.

The chain recombines TRBV11-2 with TRBJ1-4, with 7 bases matching TRBD1. The CDR3 extends over 16 amino acids. Trimming at V came to 7 bases and at J to 8 bases, leaving 16 bases not matched to a gene. Per the germline V gene, CDR1 is SGHAT and CDR2 is FQNNGV. The CDR3 DNA follows: TGTGCCAGCATCCCCGCGGCGGGGGACAGATGGGAAAAACTGTTTTTT. This codes for CASIPAAGDRWEKLFF.